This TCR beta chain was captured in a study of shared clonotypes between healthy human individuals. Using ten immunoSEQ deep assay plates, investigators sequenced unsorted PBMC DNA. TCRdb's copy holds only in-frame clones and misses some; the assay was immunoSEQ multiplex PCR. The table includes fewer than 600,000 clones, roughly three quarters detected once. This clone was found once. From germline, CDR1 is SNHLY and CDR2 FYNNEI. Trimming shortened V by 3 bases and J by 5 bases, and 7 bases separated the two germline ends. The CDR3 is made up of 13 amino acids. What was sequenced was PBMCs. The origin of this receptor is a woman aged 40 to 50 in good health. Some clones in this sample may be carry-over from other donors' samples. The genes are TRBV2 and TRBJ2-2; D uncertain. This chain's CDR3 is CASSDIITGELFF. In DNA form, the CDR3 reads TGTGCCAGCAGTGACATAATAACCGGGGAGCTGTTTTTT. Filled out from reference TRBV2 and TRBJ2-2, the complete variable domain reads EPEVTQTPSHQVTQMGQEVILRCVPISNHLYFYWYRQILGQKVEFLVSFYNNEISEKSEIFDDQFSVERPDGSNFTLKIRSTKLEDSAMYFCASSDIITGELFFGEGSRLTVL.